This passage covers 15 T cell receptor beta chains from one sample sequenced in a study of T cell responses to AZD1222 COVID-19 vaccine. TCRdb's copy holds only in-frame clones and misses some; the assay was immunoSEQ multiplex PCR. The data show 150,000 to 200,000 clones, with 92% seen just once and approximately 1.2% held by the top ten. The source material was peripheral blood, sampled 28 days after the second AZD1222 dose. Receptors originate from an adult who received the AZD1222 COVID-19 vaccine.

This chain uses TRBV21-1 with TRBJ1-4. TRBV21-1 is listed as a pseudogene. The CDR3 has 13 amino acids. CDR3 bases: TGTGCCAGCAGCAATGGACGGGACGAAAAACTGTTTTTT. Its protein product is CASSNGRDEKLFF.

This chain connects TRBV5-4 to TRBJ1-1; 7 positions agree with TRBD1. This CDR3 region has 14 residues. Trimming took 3 bases from V and 0 from J; bases not matched to a gene: 2. From germline, CDR1 is SGHNT and CDR2 YYREEE (reference sequence). Here the CDR3 reads CASSSDRVNTEAFF. As DNA, the CDR3 is TGTGCCAGCAGCTCCGACAGGGTGAACACTGAAGCTTTCTTT.

In its sample, this clone was seen a few times. The rearrangement joins TRBV5-4 to TRBJ2-2; maybe TRBD1 (6 bases). Per germline, CDR1 SGHNT and CDR2 YYREEE (reference sequence). CDR3 length: 15 residues. V shed 3 bases and J shed 4 bases, with 13 bases lying between them. Here the CDR3 DNA reads TGTGCCAGCAGCTCGGTTTCCAGGGGCACCGGGGAGCTGTTTTTT. This gives the protein CASSSVSRGTGELFF.

V usage is TRBV27 and J usage is TRBJ2-3, with 10 bases lining up with TRBD2. Trimming cost V 5 bases and J 5 bases; bases outside gene matches: 19. The CDR3 contains 19 residues. The germline gives CDR1 MNHEY, CDR2 SMNVEV (reference sequence). CDR3 sequence (DNA): TGTGCCAGCAGTCGGGGGGTGGGGACTAGACTAGCGGGCAGAGATACGCAGTATTTT. As protein: CASSRGVGTRLAGRDTQYF.

This clone was counted once. This chain uses TRBV6-2 or TRBV6-3 with TRBJ2-7; either TRBD1 or TRBD2 may supply D (5 bases each). V shed 6 bases and J shed 7 bases, with 19 bases lying between them. Germline CDR1 and CDR2: MNHEY and SVGEGT. The CDR3 loop spans 14 amino acids. The CDR3 bases are TGTGCCAGCAGCCCCTCCGGGGACCGTAGGGAGCAGTACTTC. The encoded protein is CASSPSGDRREQYF.

This clone appeared a single time. The chain recombines TRBV28 with TRBJ1-6; D is possibly TRBD1 (5 bases). The V end was cut by 8 bases, the J end by 8 bases, with 25 bases between. There are 17 residues in the CDR3. Germline assignment: CDR1 MDHEN and CDR2 SYDVKM. The CDR3 nucleotides are TGTGCCAGCGGTTACCCCGGGTCCGGGACGGAACATTCACCCCTCCACTTT. It translates to CASGYPGSGTEHSPLHF.

This chain connects TRBV5-1 to TRBJ2-3; 11 bases are shared with TRBD2. Germline trimming cut 0 bases from V and 3 bases from J; bases unmatched to any gene: 6. Per the germline V gene, CDR1 is SGHRS and CDR2 is YFSETQ. The CDR3 totals 17 residues. The CDR3 DNA reads TGCGCCAGCAGCTTGGATCTAGCGGGGGGCGGGACAGATACGCAGTATTTT. This codes for CASSLDLAGGGTDTQYF.

This sequence joins TRBV2 and TRBJ2-7; no clear D. This CDR3 comprises 14 residues. From germline, CDR1 is SNHLY and CDR2 FYNNEI. Trimming removed 4 bases at V and 6 bases at J, with 16 bases between. The CDR3 sequence: CASSVLHGEGEQYF. CDR3 DNA: TGTGCCAGCAGTGTTCTTCACGGAGAAGGCGAGCAGTACTTC.

This clone was counted between two and nine times. The CDR3 nucleotides read TGTGCCAGCAGTGACTCGGAGGGGGGCGAGCAGTACTTC. It encodes CASSDSEGGEQYF. The rearrangement links TRBV6-4 to TRBJ2-7; D might be TRBD1 or TRBD2, each matching 6 bases. The CDR3 runs to 13 residues. Germline V gene lookup returns CDR1 MRHNA and CDR2 SNTAGT. The V end was cut by 0 bases, the J end by 6 bases, with 9 bases between.

V and J are TRBV19 and TRBJ2-1; 14 bases are a match to TRBD2. Germline CDR1 is LNHDA and CDR2 is SQIVND (reference sequence). This CDR3 spans 20 amino acids. J lost 0 bases, V lost 5 bases, and 12 bases had no gene match. DNA of the CDR3: TGTGCCAGTAGTGGCCTGACTAGCGGGGGGGTCCCGAGCTCCTACAATGAGCAGTTCTTC. Protein product: CASSGLTSGGVPSSYNEQFF.

The chain has TRBV10-3 and TRBJ2-7; the match to TRBD2 covers 10 bases. V shed 2 bases and J 5 bases; nucleotides not matched to a gene: 9. The CDR3 totals 16 residues. The germline V gene has CDR1 ENHRY and CDR2 SYGVKD. This chain's CDR3 is CAISEASGRADDEQYF. CDR3 sequence (DNA): TGTGCCATCAGTGAGGCCAGCGGGAGGGCTGACGACGAGCAGTACTTC.

The V and J genes are TRBV27 and TRBJ2-1, with 11 bases lining up with TRBD1. The CDR3 runs 15 residues. Germline trimming cut 6 bases from V and 3 bases from J; bases unmatched to any gene: 4. Germline V gene data show CDR1 as MNHEY and CDR2 as SMNVEV (reference sequence). CDR3 sequence: CASRGQGADYNEQFF. CDR3 nucleotides: TGTGCCAGCAGAGGACAGGGGGCGGACTACAATGAGCAGTTCTTC.

The chain links TRBV7-9 to TRBJ1-5; D remains ambiguous. The germline gives CDR1 SEHNR, CDR2 FQNEAQ (reference sequence). The V end was cut by 5 bases, the J end by 5 bases, with 13 bases between. CDR3 length: 14 residues. The CDR3 nucleotides read TGTGCCAGCAGCCCTACGACGGCGTATCAGCCCCAGCATTTT. Amino acid sequence: CASSPTTAYQPQHF.

The genes are TRBV7-9 and TRBJ1-1, with D tentatively TRBD1 (6 bases). This CDR3 region has 14 residues. The V gene lost 0 bases and the J gene lost 7 bases, with 12 bases spanning the gap. Germline V CDR1 and CDR2: SEHNR, FQNEAQ (reference sequence). The CDR3 is CASSLAQGMSEAFF. Here the CDR3 DNA reads TGTGCCAGCAGCTTAGCCCAGGGGATGAGTGAAGCTTTCTTT. The entire variable domain, with the rest obtained from reference TRBV7-9 and TRBJ1-1, is as follows: DTGVSQNPRHKITKRGQNVTFRCDPISEHNRLYWYRQTLGQGPEFLTYFQNEAQLEKSRLLSDRFSAERPKGSFSTLEIQRTEQGDSAMYLCASSLAQGMSEAFFGQGTRLTVV.

The J gene is TRBJ1-5, the V gene TRBV7-2; the D is unclear. V lost 2 bases and J lost 6, with 23 bases in between. This CDR3 contains 18 residues. CDR1 SGHTA and CDR2 FQGNSA come from the germline V gene. The CDR3 sequence is CASSLFGRTPAEPQPQHF. Here the CDR3 DNA reads TGTGCCAGCAGCTTATTTGGCAGGACCCCTGCCGAGCCTCAGCCCCAGCATTTT.